Sequencing of this T cell receptor beta chain was carried out in a study of blood T cells in healthy people across ages. J was trimmed by 3 bases and V by 2 bases; bases with no gene match: 3. CDR1 and CDR2 (germline): MGHDK, SYGVNS. CDR3 length equals 14 residues. A word on this clonotype: Its antigen remains unidentified.

Total RNA extracted from each sample amounted to at least 5 micrograms. Together with a sample-barcoded 5' primer, a J-beta primer mix was included in a second PCR lasting about 6 to 11 cycles. TCRdb itself ran the 5' RACE reads through MiXCR, one entry per CDR3 protein. The sample has some 1,500,000 distinct CDR3 sequences; approximately 43% are singletons. Overall study results and limits: With age, beta diversity per million T cells declined roughly linearly, significantly by 40 to 50. Unsorted PBMCs blocked a conclusive comparison of naive and antigen-experienced cells.

The rearrangement joins TRBV25-1 to TRBJ2-5; the match to TRBD2 covers 7 bases. The receptor comes from a woman younger than 30 in good health. The material sequenced was blood. This chain's CDR3 is CASSEVREKETQYF. CDR3 sequence (DNA): TGTGCCAGCAGTGAAGTGCGGGAGAAAGAGACCCAGTACTTC.